This TCR beta chain derives from a study of shared clonotypes between healthy human individuals. Study results and caveats: Naive subsets, compared against memory subsets, generally had larger estimated richness values.

To note about this clone: Its antigen is unknown.

Profiling relied on immunoSEQ multiplex PCR, and the TCRdb table lists in-frame clones only, not all of them. The sample lists approximately 2,000,000 clones, 93% occurring once. V was cut by 3 bases and J by 7 bases, with 16 bases left in between. The CDR3 totals 15 residues. The germline gives CDR1 LNHDA, CDR2 SQIVND (reference sequence). Only CD45RO-negative cells positively selected for CCR7 counted as naive CD8 cells, so terminally differentiated effector memory CD45RA+ cells were excluded. This clonotype was obtained from a man aged 18 to 29 in good health. Some clones in this sample may be carry-over from other donors' samples. The chain has TRBV19 and TRBJ1-5; D possibly corresponds to TRBD1 (6 bases). Sequencing was done on a sample of naive CD8+ T cells from PBMCs. CDR3 sequence (DNA): TGTGCCAGTAGTATGGGGTACGGGGGGCCCCAGCCCCAGCATTTT. Its translation is CASSMGYGGPQPQHF. The variable domain in full, completed from reference TRBV19 and TRBJ1-5, reads DGGITQSPKYLFRKEGQNVTLSCEQNLNHDAMYWYRQDPGQGLRLIYYSQIVNDFQKGDIAEGYSVSREKKESFPLTVTSAQKNPTAFYLCASSMGYGGPQPQHFGDGTRLSIL.